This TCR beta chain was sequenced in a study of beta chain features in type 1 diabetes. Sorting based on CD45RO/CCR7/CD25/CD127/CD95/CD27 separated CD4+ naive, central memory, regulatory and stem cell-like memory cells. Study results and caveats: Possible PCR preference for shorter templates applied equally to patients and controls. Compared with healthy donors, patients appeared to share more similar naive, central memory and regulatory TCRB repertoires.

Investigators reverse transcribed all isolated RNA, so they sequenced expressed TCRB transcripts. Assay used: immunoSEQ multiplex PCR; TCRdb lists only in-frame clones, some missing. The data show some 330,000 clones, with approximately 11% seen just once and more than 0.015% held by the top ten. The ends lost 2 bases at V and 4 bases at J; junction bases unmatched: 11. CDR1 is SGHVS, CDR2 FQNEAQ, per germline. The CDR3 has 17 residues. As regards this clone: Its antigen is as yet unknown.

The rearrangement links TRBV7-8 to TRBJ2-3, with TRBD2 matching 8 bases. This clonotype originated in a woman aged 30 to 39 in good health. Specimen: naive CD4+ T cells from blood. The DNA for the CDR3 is TGTGCCAGCAGCTTAAATAATCCGGGACTAGGGGCAGATACGCAGTATTTT. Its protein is CASSLNNPGLGADTQYF.